These 13 T cell receptor beta chains originate from one sample sequenced in a study of CXCR3-negative and CXCR3-positive naive CD8 T cells. Study conclusions and caveats: When CXCR3-positive naive cells were set against CXCR3-negative naive cells, the former had more hydrophobic TRB CDR3s.

The antigens for these receptors are not known. Through 5' RACE with UMI labels, the TRB cDNA libraries were prepared. TCRdb re-called the 5' RACE reads and shows each CDR3 protein once, DNA omitted. The listing contains 55,000 to 75,000 distinct CDR3 sequences. Source material: naive CXCR3+ CD8+ T cells from blood. Subset given: CD45RO-CCR7+CD27+CD95- naive CD8+ T cells expressing CXCR3 (TNR3+). These receptors came from a human donor in good health. Some clones in this sample may be carry-over from other donors' samples.

The J gene is TRBJ2-7, the V gene TRBV29-1; TCRdb designates TRBD1, a call that cannot be tested without DNA. Germline V lookup: CDR1 SQVTM, CDR2 ANQGSEA. This CDR3 comprises 13 residues. This CDR3 is CSVEEGQSYEQYF.

This chain joins TRBV5-1 and TRBJ2-3; TCRdb outputs TRBD2, but without DNA this stays unchecked. The CDR3 totals 17 residues. Per germline, CDR1 SGHRS and CDR2 YFSETQ. The CDR3 reads CASSLRGLAGRTDTQYF. Full variable domain (rest looked up from reference TRBV5-1 and TRBJ2-3): KAGVTQTPRYLIKTRGQQVTLSCSPISGHRSVSWYQQTPGQGLQFLFEYFSETQRNKGNFPGRFSGRQFSNSRSEMNVSTLELGDSALYLCASSLRGLAGRTDTQYFGPGTRLTVL.

The chain couples TRBV28 to TRBJ2-1; TCRdb calls TRBD2, which cannot be checked without DNA. The CDR3 contains 15 residues. Germline values: CDR1 MDHEN, CDR2 SYDVKM. The CDR3 loop reads CASSLLLAGVTEQFF.

The rearrangement joins TRBV4-3 to TRBJ2-7; lacking DNA, the TRBD1 call made by TCRdb goes unchecked. CDR1 is LGHNA, CDR2 YSLEER, per germline. The CDR3 contains 15 residues. This CDR3 reads CASSQDAGAPYEQYF.

The chain couples TRBV7-2 to TRBJ2-5. The CDR3 contains 14 residues. In germline, CDR1 is SGHTA, CDR2 FQGNSA. CDR3 loop: CASSLLGSQETQYF.

The chain's CDR3 is CASSPATGGTYEQYF. The rearrangement links TRBV19 to TRBJ2-7; TCRdb indicates TRBD1, and absent DNA this call remains unverified. CDR1 and CDR2 from the germline V gene are LNHDA and SQIVND (reference sequence). This CDR3 contains 15 residues.

The V gene is TRBV4-3, the J gene TRBJ2-1; TCRdb's D call of TRBD2 is untestable without DNA. The germline gives CDR1 LGHNA, CDR2 YSLEER. This CDR3 is 16 amino acids long. Here the CDR3 reads CASSQSLAGDGNEQFF.

This chain joins TRBV6-6 and TRBJ2-1. Per germline, CDR1 MNHNY and CDR2 SVGAGI (reference sequence). CDR3 length equals 12 residues. The CDR3 spells CASSYDGAEQFF.

The genes are TRBV29-1 and TRBJ2-1; without DNA, the TCRdb call of TRBD1 cannot be checked. The CDR3 has 14 residues. Germline V lookup: CDR1 SQVTM, CDR2 ANQGSEA. CDR3 residues: CSVPRTGLNNEQFF.

V is TRBV4-3 and J is TRBJ2-7. This CDR3 is built from 15 residues. Germline-derived CDR1 and CDR2 are LGHNA and YSLEER. The CDR3 protein is CASSQDGYAPYEQYF.

The V call is TRBV19, the J call TRBJ2-7; TCRdb reports TRBD2, a call that lacks DNA to check it against. CDR3 size: 13 residues. From germline, CDR1 is LNHDA and CDR2 SQIVND (reference sequence). This CDR3 reads CASSPDLANEQYF.

This chain connects TRBV29-1 to TRBJ1-1; the D gene TCRdb calls, TRBD1, cannot be checked with no DNA. The length of the CDR3 is 13 residues. CDR1 is SQVTM and CDR2 is ANQGSEA in the germline V gene. The CDR3: CSVHGGQGTEAFF. The full variable domain, rest sourced from reference TRBV29-1 and TRBJ1-1, is SAVISQKPSRDICQRGTSLTIQCQVDSQVTMMFWYRQQPGQSLTLIATANQGSEATYESGFVIDKFPISRPNLTFSTLTVSNMSPEDSSIYLCSVHGGQGTEAFFGQGTRLTVV.

Here the CDR3 reads CRLWDRDYEQYF. The chain couples TRBV20-1 to TRBJ2-7; the TRBD1 assignment by TCRdb is unverifiable without DNA. Germline assignment: CDR1 DFQATT and CDR2 SNEGSKA (reference sequence). The CDR3 runs 12 residues.